Shown below are 6 T cell receptor beta chains from a single sample sequenced in a study of blood T cell repertoires in COVID-19. Profiling relied on immunoSEQ multiplex PCR, and the TCRdb table lists in-frame clones only, not all of them. The sample carries some 120,000 clones, 75% to 90% recorded once. Specimen: peripheral blood. All receptors derive from a human donor in a cohort sampled during active COVID-19.

This sequence joins TRBV6-1 and TRBJ1-2, with D maybe TRBD1 (6 bases). V lost 1 base and J lost 7, with 16 bases in between. Germline V CDR1 and CDR2: MNHNS, SASEGT. The CDR3 sequence is 15 residues long. In nucleotides, the CDR3 is TGTGCCAGCAGTGAAGTAGGGACACCCTCGGGTGGCTACACCTTC. Its protein product is CASSEVGTPSGGYTF.

The rearrangement links TRBV7-2 to TRBJ1-5; D uncertain. Trimming pared 3 bases from V and 3 bases from J, leaving 12 bases between. The CDR3 has 15 residues. Germline V gene lookup returns CDR1 SGHTA and CDR2 FQGNSA. CDR3 sequence (DNA): TGTGCCAGCAGCTTCGCGGGTGGGGACAATCAGCCCCAGCATTTT. This codes for CASSFAGGDNQPQHF.

There are a few counts of this clone. This chain links TRBV6-5 with TRBJ1-1, with D possibly TRBD1 on 6 matching bases. Per the germline V gene, CDR1 is MNHEY and CDR2 is SVGAGI. This CDR3 is 15 amino acids long. V was clipped by 6 bases and J by 6 bases, with 20 bases between them. This CDR3 is CASSTQTQGTPEAFF. CDR3 bases: TGTGCCAGCAGCACTCAAACACAGGGAACGCCTGAAGCTTTCTTT.

This clone appeared a few times. The chain carries TRBV3-1 (or the pseudogene TRBV3-2) and TRBJ1-5, with D possibly TRBD1 on 5 matching bases. This CDR3 region has 12 residues. The V and J ends lost 6 bases and 9 bases respectively, with 12 bases between them. The germline CDR1 and CDR2 sequences are LGHDT and YNNKEL (reference sequence). In DNA form, the CDR3 reads TGTGCCAGCAGTTACAGGTTAGGGCCCCAGCATTTT. It codes for CASSYRLGPQHF.

The chain is built from TRBV5-4 and TRBJ1-2, with no clear D. CDR3 length: 15 amino acids. V was trimmed by 5 bases and J by 2 bases, leaving 16 bases between them. CDR1 SGHNT and CDR2 YYREEE come from the germline V gene (reference sequence). CDR3 bases: TGTGCCAGCAGTATCCCAACAGCGGCCAACTATGGCTACACCTTC. Translating it yields CASSIPTAANYGYTF.

This chain links TRBV6-5 with TRBJ2-7, with 12 bases matching TRBD2. Germline-derived CDR1 and CDR2 are MNHEY and SVGAGI. The CDR3 totals 14 residues. Trimming at V came to 6 bases and at J to 3 bases, leaving 3 bases not matched to a gene. Written as DNA, the CDR3 is TGTGCCAGCAGCCTAGCGGGGGGGAGCTACGAGCAGTACTTC. It is translated as CASSLAGGSYEQYF.